The present TCR beta chain was sequenced within a study of technical replicates of blood from several donors. Sequencing used immunoSEQ multiplex PCR; TCRdb keeps in-frame clones, though not all of them. The sample holds 65,000 to 80,000 clones, roughly 97% seen once. The V end was cut by 3 bases, the J end by 8 bases, with 8 bases between. Germline-derived CDR1 and CDR2 are GTSNPN and SVGIG (reference sequence). CDR3 length: 11 residues. Sequencing was done on a sample of T cells isolated from PBMCs. This clonotype was obtained from a human donor in good health. This sequence joins TRBV30 and TRBJ2-1; D unclear. CDR3 sequence (DNA): TGTGCCTGGAGCGCCCGGGATGAGCAGTTCTTC. It specifies CAWSARDEQFF.